A selection of T cell receptor beta chains follows, all from one sample in a study of control samples from healthy donors and cancer patients. Repertoires were generated with immunoSEQ multiplex PCR, while TCRdb's copy carries only in-frame clones and drops some. The repertoire holds tens of thousands of clones, 83% seen once, with approximately 21% in the top ten. Sequencing was done on a sample of PBMCs. All receptors derive from a woman in her fifties or sixties with lung cancer. Both conserved end residues are part of each CDR3. Each record gives: V gene, clone size, D gene, J gene, CDR3 DNA, CDR3 protein. D genes are given only for firm matches. Size tells how often a clone was seen (once, few, many) or the class of an expanded clone, and some rows leave it out.

>TRBV18|-|-|TRBJ1-4
TGTGCCAGCTCCTCAGCGACCAGGGGCCGAAATGAAAAACTGTTTTTT
CASSSATRGRNEKLFF
>TRBV28|-|-|TRBJ1-2
TGTGCCAGCAGATTTCAGGGATACAACTATGGCTACACCTTC
CASRFQGYNYGYTF
>TRBV6-6|once|-|TRBJ2-1
TGTGCCAGCAGTTACTCGGGAGGGGGGGCTGATGAGCAGTTCTTC
CASSYSGGGADEQFF
>TRBV21-1|few|-|TRBJ2-7
TGTGCCAGCAGACCGGGGCGGGACGAGCAGTACTTC
CASRPGRDEQYF
>TRBV6-5|-|-|TRBJ1-5
TGTGCCAGCAGGGAGGGAAGCAATCAGCCCCAGCATTTT
CASREGSNQPQHF
>TRBV4-2|-|-|TRBJ1-1
TGTGCCAGCAGCCAAGATCACGGGGGTGAAGCTTTCTTT
CASSQDHGGEAFF
>TRBV5-1|-|TRBD1|TRBJ2-5
TGCGCCAGCAGCTCAACCACAGGGGGTGGAGAGACCCAGTACTTC
CASSSTTGGGETQYF
>TRBV18|few|-|TRBJ2-3
TGTGCCAGCTCTCGGTCAGGGGCCACAGATACGCAGTATTTT
CASSRSGATDTQYF
>TRBV18|-|-|TRBJ2-3
TGTGCCAGCTCACCTCCCCCTCGTGGCACAGATACGCAGTATTTT
CASSPPPRGTDTQYF
>TRBV5-1|-|TRBD2|TRBJ2-7
TGCGCCAGCAGCTCCGGGACTAGCGGGGTCTACGAGCAGTACTTC
CASSSGTSGVYEQYF
>TRBV25-1|-|-|TRBJ2-3
TGTGCCAGCAGCGCGGGTTTCGCAGATACGCAGTATTTT
CASSAGFADTQYF
>TRBV2|-|-|TRBJ1-2
TGTGCCAGCAGACCGGAGGACGGAGCTAACTATGGCTACACCTTC
CASRPEDGANYGYTF
>TRBV6-5|-|-|TRBJ1-2
TGTGCCAGCAACCACAGGGTCGATGGCTACACCTTC
CASNHRVDGYTF
>TRBV7-9|-|TRBD1|TRBJ2-7
TGTGCCAGCAGCAGGAGGACAGGGTCTATTGACGAGCAGTACTTC
CASSRRTGSIDEQYF
>TRBV18|few|-|TRBJ1-1
TGTGCCAGCTCCCCATCGAGGGATACTGAAGCTTTCTTT
CASSPSRDTEAFF
>TRBV3-1/TRBV3-2|few|-|TRBJ2-2
TGTGCCAGCAGCCAAGAGACAGCCGCCGGGGAGCTGTTTTTT
CASSQETAAGELFF
>TRBV7-9|-|TRBD1|TRBJ2-3
TGTGCCAGCAGCCAGAGGACAGGAACCACAGATACGCAGTATTTT
CASSQRTGTTDTQYF
>TRBV9|-|TRBD1|TRBJ1-2
TGTGCCAGCAGCGTCACTGACAGGGCCAACTATGGCTACACCTTC
CASSVTDRANYGYTF
>TRBV28|-|TRBD1|TRBJ1-1
TGTGCCAGCAGTCTCCCCGGGACAGGGGACACTGAAGCTTTCTTT
CASSLPGTGDTEAFF
>TRBV21-1|-|-|TRBJ1-1
TGTGCCAGCAGCAAAGAGAACAGACAGACCACTGAAGCTTTCTTT
CASSKENRQTTEAFF